This T cell receptor (beta chain) is drawn from a study of cytomegalovirus exposure and HLA in healthy donors. Study-wide findings and caveats: Some public TCRs appeared in many individuals, while most sequences were rare. CMV antigen specificity of three CMV-associated chains was confirmed in vitro.

Primers for the PCR totalled 60 Vbeta and 13 Jbeta. The data were produced by immunoSEQ multiplex PCR, yet TCRdb's version contains in-frame clones alone and is incomplete. This specimen shows about 46,000 clones; the ten leading clones hold approximately 1%. With respect to this clone: Its target is unknown.

There were likely unrecorded immune exposures, though donors were nominally healthy when sampled. Germline V CDR1 and CDR2: LNHNV, YYDKDF (reference sequence). This CDR3 region has 16 residues. The ends were cut back, 5 bases at V and 7 bases at J, with 20 bases in the middle. Specimen: PBMCs. V and J are TRBV15 and TRBJ2-2; tentative D call: TRBD2 (5 bases). The sequence came from a woman aged 35 to 49 in good health and CMV-seronegative. The CDR3 region is CATSAPPTTPNGELFF. The CDR3 coding sequence is TGTGCCACCAGCGCCCCCCCGACTACCCCTAACGGGGAGCTGTTTTTT.